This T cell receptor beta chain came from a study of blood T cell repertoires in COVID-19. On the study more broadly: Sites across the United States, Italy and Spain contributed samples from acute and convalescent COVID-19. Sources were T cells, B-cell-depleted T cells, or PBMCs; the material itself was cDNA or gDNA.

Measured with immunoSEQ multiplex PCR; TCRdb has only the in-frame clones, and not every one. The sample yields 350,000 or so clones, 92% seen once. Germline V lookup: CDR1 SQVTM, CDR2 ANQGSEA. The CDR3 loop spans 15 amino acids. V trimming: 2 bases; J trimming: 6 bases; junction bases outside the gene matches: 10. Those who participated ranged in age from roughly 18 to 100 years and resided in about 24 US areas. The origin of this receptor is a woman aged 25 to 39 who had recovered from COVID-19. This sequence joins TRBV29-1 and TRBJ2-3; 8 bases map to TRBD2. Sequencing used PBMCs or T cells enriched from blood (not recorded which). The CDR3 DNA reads TGCAGCGTTGAAATGGGCGGGGGGCCCCGGGATACGCAGTATTTT. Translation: CSVEMGGGPRDTQYF.